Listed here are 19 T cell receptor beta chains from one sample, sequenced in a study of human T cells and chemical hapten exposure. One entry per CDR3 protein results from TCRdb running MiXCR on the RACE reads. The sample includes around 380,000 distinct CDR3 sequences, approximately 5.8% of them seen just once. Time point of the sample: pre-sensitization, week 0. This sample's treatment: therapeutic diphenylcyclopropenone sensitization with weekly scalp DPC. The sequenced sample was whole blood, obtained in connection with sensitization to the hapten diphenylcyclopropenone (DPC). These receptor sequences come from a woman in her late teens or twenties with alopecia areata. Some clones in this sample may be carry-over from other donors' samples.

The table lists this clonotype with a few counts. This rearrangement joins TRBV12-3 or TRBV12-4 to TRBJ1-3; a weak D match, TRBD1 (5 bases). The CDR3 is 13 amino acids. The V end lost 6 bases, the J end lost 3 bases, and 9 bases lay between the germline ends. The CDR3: CASSRDGGNTIYF. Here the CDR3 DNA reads TGTGCCAGCAGCCGGGACGGTGGAAACACCATATATTTT.

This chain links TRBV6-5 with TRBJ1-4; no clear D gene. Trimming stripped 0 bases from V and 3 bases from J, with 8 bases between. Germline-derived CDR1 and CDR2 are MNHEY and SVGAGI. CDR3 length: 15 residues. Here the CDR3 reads CASSYSTRSNEKLFF. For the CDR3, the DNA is TGTGCCAGCAGTTACTCGACGCGGTCTAATGAAAAACTGTTTTTT.

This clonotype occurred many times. In DNA, the CDR3 is TGTGCCAGCAGTCCTGGACAGGGGCATGGCTACACCTTC. The encoded protein is CASSPGQGHGYTF. The chain employs TRBV6-6 and TRBJ1-2; 9 bases agree with TRBD1. The CDR3 length is 13 residues. Germline V gene data show CDR1 as MNHNY and CDR2 as SVGAGI (reference sequence). V was pared by 5 bases and J by 6 bases, with 4 bases of the junction left unmatched.

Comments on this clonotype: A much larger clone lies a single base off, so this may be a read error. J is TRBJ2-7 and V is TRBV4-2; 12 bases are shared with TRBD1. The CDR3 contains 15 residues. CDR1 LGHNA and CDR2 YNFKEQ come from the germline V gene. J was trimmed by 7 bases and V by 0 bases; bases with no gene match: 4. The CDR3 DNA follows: TGTGCCAGCAGCCAAGATCCGGGACAGGGGGCTGAGCAGTACTTC. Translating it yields CASSQDPGQGAEQYF.

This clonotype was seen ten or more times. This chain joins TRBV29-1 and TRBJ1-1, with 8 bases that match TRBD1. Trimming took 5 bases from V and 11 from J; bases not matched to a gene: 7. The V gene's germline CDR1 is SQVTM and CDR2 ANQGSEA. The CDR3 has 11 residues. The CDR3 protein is CSVPQGARAFF. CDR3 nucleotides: TGCAGCGTTCCTCAGGGGGCGAGGGCTTTCTTT. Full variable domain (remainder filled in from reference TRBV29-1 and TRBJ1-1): SAVISQKPSRDICQRGTSLTIQCQVDSQVTMMFWYRQQPGQSLTLIATANQGSEATYESGFVIDKFPISRPNLTFSTLTVSNMSPEDSSIYLCSVPQGARAFFGQGTRLTVV.

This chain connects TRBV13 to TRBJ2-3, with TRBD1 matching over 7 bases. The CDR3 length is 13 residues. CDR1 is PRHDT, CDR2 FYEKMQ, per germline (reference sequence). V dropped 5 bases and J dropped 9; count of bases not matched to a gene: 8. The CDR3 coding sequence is TGTGCCAGCAGCCCGATGGGACAGTTCACGCAGTATTTT. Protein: CASSPMGQFTQYF.

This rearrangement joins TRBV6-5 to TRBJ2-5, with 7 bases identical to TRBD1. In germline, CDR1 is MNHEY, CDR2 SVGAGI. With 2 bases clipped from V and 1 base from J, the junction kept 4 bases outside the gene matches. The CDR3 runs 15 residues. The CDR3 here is CASSYPRDSQETQYF. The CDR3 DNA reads TGTGCCAGCAGTTACCCCCGGGACAGCCAAGAGACCCAGTACTTC.

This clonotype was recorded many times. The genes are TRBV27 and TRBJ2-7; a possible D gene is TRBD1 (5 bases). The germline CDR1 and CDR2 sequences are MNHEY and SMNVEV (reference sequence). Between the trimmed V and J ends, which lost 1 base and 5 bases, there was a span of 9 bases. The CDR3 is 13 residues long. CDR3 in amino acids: CASSLWSGNEQYF. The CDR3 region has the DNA TGTGCCAGCAGTTTATGGTCAGGGAACGAGCAGTACTTC.

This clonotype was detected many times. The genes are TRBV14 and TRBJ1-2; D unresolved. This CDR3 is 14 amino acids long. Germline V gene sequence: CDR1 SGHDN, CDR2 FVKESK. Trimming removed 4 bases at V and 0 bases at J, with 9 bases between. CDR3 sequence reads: CASSLEGANYGYTF. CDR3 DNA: TGTGCCAGCAGCCTCGAAGGCGCTAACTATGGCTACACCTTC.

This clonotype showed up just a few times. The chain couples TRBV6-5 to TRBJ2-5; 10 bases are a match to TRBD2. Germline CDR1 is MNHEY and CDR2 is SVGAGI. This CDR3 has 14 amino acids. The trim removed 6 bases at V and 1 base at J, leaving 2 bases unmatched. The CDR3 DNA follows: TGTGCCAGCAGCGCTAGCGGGGGCCAAGAGACCCAGTACTTC. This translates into CASSASGGQETQYF.

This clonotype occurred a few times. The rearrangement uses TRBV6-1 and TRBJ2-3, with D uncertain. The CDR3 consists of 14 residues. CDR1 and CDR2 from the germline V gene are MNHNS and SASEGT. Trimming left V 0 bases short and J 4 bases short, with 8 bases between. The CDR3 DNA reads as TGTGCCAGCAGTGAAGCGACCTCTGCAGATACGCAGTATTTT. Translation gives CASSEATSADTQYF.

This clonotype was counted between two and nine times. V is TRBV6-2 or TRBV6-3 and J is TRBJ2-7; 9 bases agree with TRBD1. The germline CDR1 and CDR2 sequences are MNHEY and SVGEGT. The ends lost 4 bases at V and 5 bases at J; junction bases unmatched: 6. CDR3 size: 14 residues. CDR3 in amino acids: CASSFGTGSDEQYF. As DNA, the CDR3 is TGTGCCAGCAGTTTCGGGACAGGGAGCGACGAGCAGTACTTC.

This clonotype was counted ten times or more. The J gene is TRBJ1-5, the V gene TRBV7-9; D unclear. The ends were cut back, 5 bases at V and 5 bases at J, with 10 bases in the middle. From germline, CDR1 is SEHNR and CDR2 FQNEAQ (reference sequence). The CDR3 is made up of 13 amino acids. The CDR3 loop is CASSNAGHQPQHF. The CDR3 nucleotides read TGTGCCAGCAGCAACGCGGGCCATCAGCCCCAGCATTTT.

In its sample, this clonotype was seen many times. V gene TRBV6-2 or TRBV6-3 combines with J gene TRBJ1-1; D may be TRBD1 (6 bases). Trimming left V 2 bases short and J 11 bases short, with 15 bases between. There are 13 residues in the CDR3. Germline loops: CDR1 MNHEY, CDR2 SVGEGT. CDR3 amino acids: CASSYVEGGKAFF. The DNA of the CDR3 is TGTGCCAGCAGTTACGTAGAAGGGGGAAAGGCTTTCTTT.

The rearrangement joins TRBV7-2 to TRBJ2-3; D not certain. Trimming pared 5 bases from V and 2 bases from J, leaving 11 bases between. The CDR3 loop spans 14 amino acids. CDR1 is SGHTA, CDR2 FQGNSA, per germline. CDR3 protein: CASSPFVDTDTQYF. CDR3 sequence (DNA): TGTGCCAGCAGCCCTTTTGTAGACACAGATACGCAGTATTTT.

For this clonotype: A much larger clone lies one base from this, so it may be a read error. The CDR3 is CARSLVGGDNEQFF. CDR3 DNA: TGTGCCAGAAGCTTAGTAGGCGGAGACAATGAGCAGTTCTTC. This chain links TRBV7-9 with TRBJ2-1, with D unresolved. Germline V CDR1 and CDR2: SEHNR, FQNEAQ (reference sequence). CDR3 length: 14 residues.

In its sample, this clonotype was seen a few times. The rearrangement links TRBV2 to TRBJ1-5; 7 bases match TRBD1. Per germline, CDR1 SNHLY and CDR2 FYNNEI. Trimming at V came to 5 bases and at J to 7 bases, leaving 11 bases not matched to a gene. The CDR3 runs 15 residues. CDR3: CASSTGQAGIQPQHF. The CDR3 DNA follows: TGTGCCAGCAGTACCGGACAGGCTGGGATACAGCCCCAGCATTTT.

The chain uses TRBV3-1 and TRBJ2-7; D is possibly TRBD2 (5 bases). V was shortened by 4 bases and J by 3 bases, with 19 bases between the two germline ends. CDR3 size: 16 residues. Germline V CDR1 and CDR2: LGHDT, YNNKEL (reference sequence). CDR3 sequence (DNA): TGTGCCAGCAGCCCCCATAACGGGAATCGGGTCTACGAGCAGTACTTC. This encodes CASSPHNGNRVYEQYF.

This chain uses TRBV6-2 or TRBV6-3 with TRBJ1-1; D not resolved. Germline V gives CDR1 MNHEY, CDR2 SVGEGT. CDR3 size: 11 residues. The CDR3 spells CASKDNTEAFF. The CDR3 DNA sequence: TGTGCTAGTAAAGACAACACTGAAGCTTTCTTT.